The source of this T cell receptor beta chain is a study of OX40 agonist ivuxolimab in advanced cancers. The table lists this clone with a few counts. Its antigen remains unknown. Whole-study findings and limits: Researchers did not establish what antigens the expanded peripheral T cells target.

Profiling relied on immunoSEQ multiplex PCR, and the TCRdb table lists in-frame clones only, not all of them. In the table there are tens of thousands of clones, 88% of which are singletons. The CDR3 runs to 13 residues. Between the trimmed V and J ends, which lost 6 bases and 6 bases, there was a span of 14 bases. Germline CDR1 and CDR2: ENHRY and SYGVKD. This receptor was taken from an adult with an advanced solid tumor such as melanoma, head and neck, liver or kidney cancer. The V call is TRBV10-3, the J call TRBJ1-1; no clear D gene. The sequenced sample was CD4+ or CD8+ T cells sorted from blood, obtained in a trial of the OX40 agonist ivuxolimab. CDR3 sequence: CAIRTGAYSEAFF. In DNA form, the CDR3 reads TGTGCCATCAGGACGGGAGCTTATTCTGAAGCTTTCTTT.